This T cell receptor beta chain was observed in a study of T cell responses to AZD1222 COVID-19 vaccine. Of note for this clone: The antigen is undetermined.

Study-level findings and limits: Spike-specific TCR breadth and depth went up after people got two AZD1222 doses.

Trimming at V came to 0 bases and at J to 7 bases, leaving 6 bases not matched to a gene. The germline gives CDR1 MGHRA, CDR2 YSYEKL. This CDR3 spans 15 amino acids. Generated by immunoSEQ multiplex PCR, the TCRdb table keeps only in-frame clones and is missing some. This sample yields 95,000 to 150,000 clones, of which roughly 90% are seen a single time; around 8% belongs to the top ten. The sequence was collected from an adult who received the AZD1222 COVID-19 vaccine. This specimen was peripheral blood, taken 28 days after the second AZD1222 dose. This rearrangement joins TRBV4-1 to TRBJ1-5, with 7 bases aligning to TRBD1. CDR3 DNA: TGCGCCAGCAGCCAAGAGAAAGGGGGCGGGCAGCCCCAGCATTTT. It encodes CASSQEKGGGQPQHF.